The 25 T cell receptor beta chains in this list originate from one sample, sequenced in a study of T cell changes during pregnancy in multiple sclerosis. The protocol was immunoSEQ multiplex PCR, while the TCRdb copy is restricted to in-frame clones and leaves out a portion. The table includes 10,000 or so clones, approximately 83% detected once. The source material was CD8+ T cells from peripheral blood mononuclear cells, sampled in the third trimester of pregnancy. The receptors stem from a female donor in good health, enrolled as a control in a pregnancy study.

The chain combines TRBV6-5 with TRBJ1-5, with D perhaps TRBD1 (5 bases). The CDR3 runs 12 residues. Germline CDR1 reads MNHEY; CDR2 reads SVGAGI. Trimming left V 5 bases short and J 9 bases short, with 11 bases between. CDR3 region: CASSRGEGPQHF. The CDR3 region has the DNA TGTGCCAGCAGTCGGGGGGAGGGGCCCCAGCATTTT.

This clone was found a few times. This chain connects TRBV29-1 to TRBJ1-3, with a tentative D call TRBD1 (5 bases). CDR3 length equals 15 residues. Germline CDR1 SQVTM, CDR2 ANQGSEA. The ends were cut back, 4 bases at V and 2 bases at J, with 15 bases in the middle. In DNA, the CDR3 is TGCAGCGTTGTTGGCTATCGGGGGGCTGGAAACACCATATATTTT. It specifies CSVVGYRGAGNTIYF.

The CDR3 spells CASSYGPGEKLFF. CDR3 DNA sequence: TGTGCCAGCAGTTACGGGCCGGGGGAAAAACTGTTTTTT. The chain is built from TRBV6-5 and TRBJ1-4; no firm D call. This CDR3 is built from 13 residues. CDR1 is MNHEY and CDR2 is SVGAGI in the germline V gene. V gave up 2 bases and J gave up 8 bases, with 9 bases separating them.

CDR3 coding DNA: TGTGCCAGCAGTGAAACAGTCTACGAGCAGTACTTC. Its translation is CASSETVYEQYF. The chain uses TRBV6-1 and TRBJ2-7; D remains ambiguous. This CDR3 spans 12 amino acids. The V end was cut by 2 bases, the J end by 3 bases, with 5 bases between. Germline V gives CDR1 MNHNS, CDR2 SASEGT.

CDR3 in amino acids: CASSRDRDRGTYEQYF. DNA of the CDR3: TGTGCCAGTAGTAGAGACCGGGACAGGGGGACCTACGAGCAGTACTTC. The chain joins TRBV19 to TRBJ2-7; 11 positions match TRBD1. V lost 4 bases, J lost 2 bases, and 7 bases stayed unmatched. The CDR3 spans 16 residues. CDR1 is LNHDA and CDR2 is SQIVND in the germline V gene (reference sequence). The variable domain in full, completed from reference TRBV19 and TRBJ2-7, reads DGGITQSPKYLFRKEGQNVTLSCEQNLNHDAMYWYRQDPGQGLRLIYYSQIVNDFQKGDIAEGYSVSREKKESFPLTVTSAQKNPTAFYLCASSRDRDRGTYEQYFGPGTRLTVT.

The rearrangement links TRBV10-3 to TRBJ2-1; 8 bases align to TRBD1. Losses at the gene ends were 0 bases for V and 10 bases for J; bases not matched to a gene: 2. Germline assignment: CDR1 ENHRY and CDR2 SYGVKD. This CDR3 region has 13 residues. CDR3 protein: CAISESQGAEQFF. CDR3 nucleotides: TGTGCCATCAGTGAGTCGCAGGGGGCCGAGCAGTTCTTC.

The rearrangement links TRBV28 to TRBJ1-1; 11 bases align to TRBD1. This CDR3 is 18 amino acids long. After removal of 5 bases from V and 0 bases from J, the junction contained 11 bases not matched to a gene. Germline-derived CDR1 and CDR2 are MDHEN and SYDVKM. The CDR3 sequence: CASSPAGQGGYVNTEAFF. The CDR3, as DNA: TGTGCCAGCAGTCCTGCGGGACAGGGGGGATACGTGAACACTGAAGCTTTCTTT.

The rearrangement uses TRBV7-2 and TRBJ2-7; TRBD2 agrees at 11 bases. Germline V gene sequence: CDR1 SGHTA, CDR2 FQGNSA. After removal of 5 bases from V and 6 bases from J, the junction contained 12 bases not matched to a gene. The CDR3 has 16 amino acids. This CDR3 reads CASSPRLAGGPSEQYF. CDR3 sequence (DNA): TGTGCCAGCAGCCCTCGATTAGCGGGGGGGCCATCCGAGCAGTACTTC.

This chain joins TRBV19 and TRBJ1-5, with D possibly being TRBD1 (6 bases). Looked up from germline, CDR1 is LNHDA and CDR2 is SQIVND (reference sequence). Trimming pared 1 base from V and 5 bases from J, leaving 12 bases between. This CDR3 spans 15 amino acids. The CDR3 spells CASSIVRDIHQPQHF. The CDR3 region has the DNA TGTGCCAGTAGTATAGTGAGGGACATACATCAGCCCCAGCATTTT.

The table lists this clone with a few counts. This sequence joins TRBV7-9 and TRBJ1-2, with D possibly being TRBD1 (5 bases). There are 14 residues in the CDR3. V was clipped by 5 bases and J by 4 bases, with 14 bases between them. Germline values: CDR1 SEHNR, CDR2 FQNEAQ (reference sequence). The CDR3 region is CASSPDTTFYGYTF. CDR3 sequence (DNA): TGTGCCAGCAGCCCGGACACCACGTTCTATGGCTACACCTTC.

This chain connects TRBV27 to TRBJ2-2, with D possibly TRBD2 on 5 matching bases. CDR3 size: 12 residues. V was pared by 5 bases and J by 5 bases, with 6 bases between. Germline-derived CDR1 and CDR2 are MNHEY and SMNVEV (reference sequence). In DNA form, the CDR3 reads TGTGCCAGCAGTCGGGGTACCGGGGAGCTGTTTTTT. Translation: CASSRGTGELFF.

The chain combines TRBV30 with TRBJ2-7; the match to TRBD1 covers 7 bases. Germline V gene lookup returns CDR1 GTSNPN and CDR2 SVGIG (reference sequence). J lost 3 bases, V lost 0 bases, and 8 bases had no gene match. The CDR3 is made up of 15 amino acids. The CDR3 DNA reads as TGTGCCTGGAGTGTACTAGGGACAGATCACTACGAGCAGTACTTC. Its protein is CAWSVLGTDHYEQYF. Supplemented by reference TRBV30 and TRBJ2-7, the full variable domain reads SQTIHQWPATLVQPVGSPLSLECTVEGTSNPNLYWYRQAAGRGLQLLFYSVGIGQISSEVPQNLSASRPQDRQFILSSKKLLLSDSGFYLCAWSVLGTDHYEQYFGPGTRLTVT.

This chain uses TRBV21-1 with TRBJ2-7; no DNA check was done on the table's D call, TRBD2. TRBV21-1 is labeled a pseudogene. The CDR3 runs 13 residues. CDR3 nucleotides: TGTGCCAGAAGGGAGGGGCGGGGGACCGAGCAGTACTTC. Protein product: CARREGRGTEQYF.

This chain uses TRBV7-6 with TRBJ2-7, with D unresolved. The CDR3 runs 12 residues. V lost 4 bases and J 3 bases, leaving 7 bases between the germline ends. Germline CDR1 SGHVS, CDR2 FNYEAQ. This chain's CDR3 is CASSSSLYEQYF. The CDR3 coding sequence is TGTGCCAGCAGCTCTTCTCTCTACGAGCAGTACTTC.

This rearrangement joins TRBV11-2 to TRBJ2-5, with TRBD1 as a possible D gene (5 bases). Trimming removed 4 bases from V and 3 bases from J, with 9 bases in between. The germline V gene encodes CDR1 SGHAT and CDR2 FQNNGV. This CDR3 is 13 amino acids long. CDR3 in DNA: TGTGCCAGCAGCTCACCAGGGAAAGAGACCCAGTACTTC. Protein product: CASSSPGKETQYF.

The V and J genes are TRBV7-9 and TRBJ1-6; possibly TRBD1 for D (5 bases). Trimming left V 5 bases short and J 6 bases short, with 8 bases between. Germline CDR1 reads SEHNR; CDR2 reads FQNEAQ (reference sequence). The CDR3 contains 13 residues. The CDR3 spells CASSIDSNSPLHF. The CDR3 DNA reads as TGTGCCAGCAGCATCGACAGTAATTCACCCCTCCACTTT.

This chain connects TRBV28 to TRBJ2-7; TRBD1 aligns across 9 bases. V gave up 5 bases and J gave up 5 bases; unmatched junction bases: 7. Germline-derived CDR1 and CDR2 are MDHEN and SYDVKM. This CDR3 is built from 14 residues. The CDR3 here is CASSTLGQGNEQYF. The CDR3 coding sequence is TGTGCCAGCAGTACCCTGGGACAGGGCAACGAGCAGTACTTC.

V gene TRBV5-4 combines with J gene TRBJ2-1; 12 bases line up with TRBD2. The ends lost 3 bases at V and 8 bases at J; junction bases unmatched: 6. This CDR3 is 15 amino acids long. Germline V gene lookup returns CDR1 SGHNT and CDR2 YYREEE (reference sequence). This CDR3 is CASSSLAGGLDEQFF. CDR3 DNA sequence: TGTGCCAGCAGCTCTCTAGCGGGGGGGTTGGATGAGCAGTTCTTC.

CDR3 region: CASGQPQHF. CDR3 nucleotides: TGTGCCAGCGGCCAGCCCCAGCATTTT. The chain employs TRBV27 and TRBJ1-5; D ambiguous. The CDR3 runs 9 residues. The V gene's germline CDR1 is MNHEY and CDR2 SMNVEV (reference sequence). V lost 8 bases, J lost 7 bases, and 3 bases lay in between.

This clone is medium-sized (0.01 to 0.1%) by share. The V and J genes are TRBV5-7 and TRBJ1-6, with D tentatively TRBD1 (6 bases). TRBV5-7 is labeled an ORF, and its function is uncertain. V was trimmed by 0 bases and J by 8 bases, leaving 21 bases between them. The CDR3 loop spans 18 amino acids. CDR3 sequence reads: CASSLARWGPDGDSPLHF. The CDR3 nucleotides read TGTGCCAGCAGCTTGGCAAGGTGGGGGCCGGACGGGGATTCACCCCTCCACTTT.

The chain recombines TRBV10-1 with TRBJ2-7; 7 positions match TRBD1. The CDR3 consists of 14 residues. Germline V lookup: CDR1 WNHNN, CDR2 SYGVQD (reference sequence). J was trimmed by 0 bases and V by 8 bases; bases with no gene match: 7. The CDR3 nucleotides are TGCGCCAGCCGCTGGGGGACAGTCTCCTACGAGCAGTACTTC. Its translation is CASRWGTVSYEQYF.

The chain carries TRBV7-9 and TRBJ2-5, with a weak D call TRBD2 (6 bases). Germline CDR1 SEHNR, CDR2 FQNEAQ (reference sequence). Trimming stripped 6 bases from V and 1 base from J, with 12 bases between. The CDR3 runs to 14 residues. CDR3 amino acids: CASSPIAAQETQYF. CDR3 bases: TGTGCCAGCAGTCCTATAGCGGCCCAAGAGACCCAGTACTTC.

This clone showed up just once. Written as DNA, the CDR3 is TGTGCCAGCAGGCACACAGGGGGCGCCCCCGATGAGCAGTTCTTC. It codes for CASRHTGGAPDEQFF. The chain links TRBV6-5 to TRBJ2-1, with 9 bases lining up with TRBD1. Losses at the gene ends were 6 bases for V and 8 bases for J; bases not matched to a gene: 11. The germline gives CDR1 MNHEY, CDR2 SVGAGI. The CDR3 is 15 residues long.

The V call is TRBV9, the J call TRBJ1-2; D is ambiguous. Deletions cut 6 bases from V and 3 bases from J, with 12 bases between. CDR1 is SGDLS and CDR2 is YYNGEE in the germline V gene. The CDR3 is made up of 13 amino acids. The CDR3, as DNA: TGTGCCAGCAAGAGGGTGGATGACTATGGCTACACCTTC. The encoded protein is CASKRVDDYGYTF.

V and J are TRBV2 and TRBJ2-7; unclear D gene. This CDR3 is 14 amino acids long. Germline V gives CDR1 SNHLY, CDR2 FYNNEI. The ends were cut back, 7 bases at V and 1 base at J, with 14 bases in the middle. In DNA form, the CDR3 reads TGTGCCAGCATCACGGTGGGCCTTTCCTACGAGCAGTACTTC. Translation gives CASITVGLSYEQYF.